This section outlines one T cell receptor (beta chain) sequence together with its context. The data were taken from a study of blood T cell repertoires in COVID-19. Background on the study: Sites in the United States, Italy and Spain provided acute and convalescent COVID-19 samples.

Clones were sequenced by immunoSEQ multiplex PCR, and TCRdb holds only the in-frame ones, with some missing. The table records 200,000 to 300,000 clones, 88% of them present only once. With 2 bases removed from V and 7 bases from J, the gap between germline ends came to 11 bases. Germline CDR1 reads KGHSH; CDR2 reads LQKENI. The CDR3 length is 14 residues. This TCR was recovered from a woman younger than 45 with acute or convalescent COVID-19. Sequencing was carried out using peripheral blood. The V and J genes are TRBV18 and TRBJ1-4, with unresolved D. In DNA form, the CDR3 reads TGTGCCAGCTCACCAAGAGGGATGAGTGAAAAACTGTTTTTT. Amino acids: CASSPRGMSEKLFF.